The 25 T cell receptor beta chains given below trace back to one sample, sequenced in a study of blood T cell repertoires in COVID-19. The protocol was immunoSEQ multiplex PCR, while the TCRdb copy is restricted to in-frame clones and leaves out a portion. The sample carries 300,000 to 500,000 clones, 70% to 90% recorded once. The sample comprised PBMCs or T cells enriched from blood (not recorded which). These receptors were obtained from a woman younger than 45 with acute COVID-19.

The genes are TRBV6-1 and TRBJ2-7; 9 bases line up with TRBD1. The trim removed 3 bases at V and 3 bases at J, leaving 12 bases unmatched. The V gene's germline CDR1 is MNHNS and CDR2 SASEGT. CDR3 length equals 17 residues. The DNA of the CDR3 is TGTGCCAGCAGTGACTTCGCGACGGACAGGGGACTCTACGAGCAGTACTTC. This codes for CASSDFATDRGLYEQYF.

The sample holds one count of this clone. The chain employs TRBV4-1 and TRBJ2-7; 9 bases map to TRBD1. Germline values: CDR1 MGHRA, CDR2 YSYEKL. This CDR3 is built from 16 residues. With 1 base clipped from V and 7 bases from J, the junction kept 11 bases outside the gene matches. The CDR3 nucleotides are TGCGCCAGCAGCCAAGTATTCCGGACAGGGGTTGGGGAGCAGTACTTC. It yields the protein CASSQVFRTGVGEQYF.

The chain couples TRBV9 to TRBJ2-7, with TRBD1 identical over 12 bases. In germline, CDR1 is SGDLS, CDR2 YYNGEE. The CDR3 consists of 14 residues. V shed 4 bases, J shed 6 bases, and the junction held 5 bases outside the gene matches. As DNA, the CDR3 is TGTGCCAGCAGCCCCCGGGACAGGGGGCTCGAGCAGTACTTC. Its translation: CASSPRDRGLEQYF.

CDR3 DNA: TGCGCCAGCAGCCGTAGAGGGGACAGGGTGAACACTGAAGCTTTCTTT. Translating it yields CASSRRGDRVNTEAFF. The J gene is TRBJ1-1, the V gene TRBV5-1; TRBD1 matches at 9 bases. The CDR3 contains 16 residues. CDR1 and CDR2 (germline): SGHRS, YFSETQ. The V segment lost 4 bases and the J segment 0 bases; nucleotides outside the gene matches: 7.

This chain connects TRBV5-1 to TRBJ1-2; 7 bases line up with TRBD1. This CDR3 is 14 amino acids long. CDR1 and CDR2 from the germline V gene are SGHRS and YFSETQ. With V trimmed by 4 bases and J by 4 bases, 7 bases remained unmatched. The CDR3 nucleotides read TGCGCCAGCAGCATCGGACAGGCGCCCTATGGCTACACCTTC. It is translated as CASSIGQAPYGYTF.

The chain links TRBV23-1 to TRBJ1-1; D remains unclear. Being an ORF, TRBV23-1 has a function that is uncertain. The length of the CDR3 is 14 residues. Deletions cut 3 bases from V and 5 bases from J, with 13 bases between. The CDR3: CASSHNSRGTEAFF. CDR3 bases: TGCGCCAGCAGTCACAACAGTCGAGGGACTGAAGCTTTCTTT.

DNA for the CDR3: TGCGCCAGCAGCTTGCCGGGACAGCCTCATGAGAATTCACCCCTCCACTTT. As protein: CASSLPGQPHENSPLHF. The chain recombines TRBV5-1 with TRBJ1-6, with 7 bases aligning to TRBD1. In germline, CDR1 is SGHRS, CDR2 YFSETQ. V lost 1 base to trimming and J lost 7 bases; unmatched junction nucleotides: 11. The CDR3 spans 17 residues.

The chain employs TRBV7-3 and TRBJ2-2; D is perhaps TRBD1 (6 bases). The germline V and J ends were trimmed by 5 bases and 5 bases, with 9 bases remaining between them. Looked up from germline, CDR1 is SGHTA and CDR2 is FQGTGA. The CDR3 runs to 13 residues. In nucleotides, the CDR3 is TGTGCCAGCAGCCCAACAGGGACCGGGGAGCTGTTTTTT. Encoded protein: CASSPTGTGELFF. Combining the CDR3 with reference TRBV7-3 and TRBJ2-2 gives the whole variable domain GAGVSQTPSNKVTEKGKYVELRCDPISGHTALYWYRQSLGQGPEFLIYFQGTGAADDSGLPNDRFFAVRPEGSVSTLKIQRTERGDSAVYLCASSPTGTGELFFGEGSRLTVL.

Comments on this clone: Additional DNA sequences in this sample encode the identical CDR3. The chain recombines TRBV7-3 with TRBJ2-5; D gene unclear. The CDR3 contains 13 residues. V gave up 5 bases and J gave up 1 base, with 8 bases separating them. Germline-derived CDR1 and CDR2 are SGHTA and FQGTGA. DNA of the CDR3: TGTGCCAGCAGCCCCGGTCCCCAAGAGACCCAGTACTTC. This codes for CASSPGPQETQYF. The complete variable domain, with remaining parts taken from reference TRBV7-3 and TRBJ2-5, reads GAGVSQTPSNKVTEKGKYVELRCDPISGHTALYWYRQSLGQGPEFLIYFQGTGAADDSGLPNDRFFAVRPEGSVSTLKIQRTERGDSAVYLCASSPGPQETQYFGPGTRLLVL.

This rearrangement joins TRBV5-8 to TRBJ1-6, with TRBD1 matching over 7 bases. J lost 8 bases, V lost 4 bases, and 15 bases had no gene match. The germline gives CDR1 SGHTS, CDR2 YDEGEE. This CDR3 is 17 amino acids long. This CDR3 reads CASSGIHRGRNHSPLHF. Written as DNA, the CDR3 is TGTGCCAGCAGCGGGATCCACAGGGGCCGTAACCATTCACCCCTCCACTTT.

The chain links TRBV2 to TRBJ2-4; TRBD2 matches 11 bases. This CDR3 contains 17 residues. Germline-derived CDR1 and CDR2 are SNHLY and FYNNEI. J was trimmed by 0 bases and V by 4 bases; bases with no gene match: 5. The CDR3 loop is CASSVTSGGLAKNIQYF. The CDR3 nucleotides are TGTGCCAGCAGTGTTACTAGCGGGGGATTAGCCAAAAACATTCAGTACTTC.

The chain carries TRBV3-1 (or the pseudogene TRBV3-2) and TRBJ2-7; D is undetermined. The CDR3 consists of 12 residues. Germline V gene sequence: CDR1 LGHDT, CDR2 YNNKEL (reference sequence). V lost 3 bases, J lost 1 base, and 4 bases lay in between. The CDR3 nucleotides are TGTGCCAGCAGCCATTATTCCTACGAGCAGTACTTC. Translated, it gives CASSHYSYEQYF.

In this sample, this clone turned up many times. J is TRBJ2-3 and V is TRBV4-2, with 11 bases matching TRBD2. Germline V gene data show CDR1 as LGHNA and CDR2 as YNFKEQ. The CDR3 covers 15 residues. Trimming at V came to 2 bases and at J to 4 bases, leaving 2 bases not matched to a gene. CDR3 DNA sequence: TGTGCCAGCAGCCAATCGGGACTAGCGGCAGATACGCAGTATTTT. It encodes CASSQSGLAADTQYF.

The gene calls are TRBV27 and TRBJ2-2; TRBD1 aligns across 7 bases. The CDR3 runs to 12 residues. Germline CDR1 MNHEY, CDR2 SMNVEV (reference sequence). With V trimmed by 6 bases and J by 7 bases, 2 bases remained unmatched. DNA for the CDR3: TGTGCCAGCAGAAGACAGGGCGGGGAGCTGTTTTTT. Translating gives CASRRQGGELFF.

This clone was counted once. CDR3: CASRVTGDSSPLHF. CDR3 nucleotides: TGTGCCAGCAGAGTGACGGGAGATTCTTCACCCCTCCACTTT. The V and J genes are TRBV7-2 and TRBJ1-6; D is unresolved. The germline V and J ends were trimmed by 6 bases and 9 bases, with 15 bases remaining between them. This CDR3 comprises 14 residues. Germline V lookup: CDR1 SGHTA, CDR2 FQGNSA.

The gene calls are TRBV4-1 and TRBJ2-3; 10 bases match TRBD2. Germline CDR1 is MGHRA and CDR2 is YSYEKL. CDR3 length: 15 residues. Trimming at V came to 2 bases and at J to 1 base, leaving 0 bases not matched to a gene. As DNA, the CDR3 is TGCGCCAGCAGCCAACTAGCGGGGGGCACAGATACGCAGTATTTT. Its protein is CASSQLAGGTDTQYF.

This rearrangement joins TRBV12-3 or TRBV12-4 to TRBJ1-5; tentatively, D is TRBD1 (5 bases). Trimming stripped 5 bases from V and 5 bases from J, with 10 bases between. This CDR3 contains 13 residues. DNA for the CDR3: TGTGCCAGCAGTCAGGACACCGATCAGCCCCAGCATTTT. This codes for CASSQDTDQPQHF.

This clone was detected once. The chain is built from TRBV10-3 and TRBJ1-5; 10 bases map to TRBD1. From germline, CDR1 is ENHRY and CDR2 SYGVKD. The CDR3 consists of 17 residues. V shed 3 bases and J 3 bases; nucleotides not matched to a gene: 8. CDR3 in DNA: TGTGCCATCAGTGACCCCTTCGGGACAGGGGACAATCAGCCCCAGCATTTT. Residues: CAISDPFGTGDNQPQHF.

This clone was counted only a few times. The V and J genes are TRBV5-1 and TRBJ2-1, with 8 bases identical to TRBD1. The V gene end was trimmed by 5 bases and the J gene end by 7 bases; junction bases not matched to a gene: 14. The V gene's germline CDR1 is SGHRS and CDR2 YFSETQ. The CDR3 length is 16 residues. The CDR3: CASSYKPGQVRNEQFF. The CDR3 region has the DNA TGCGCCAGCAGTTATAAACCGGGACAGGTGCGGAATGAGCAGTTCTTC.

The rearrangement links TRBV29-1 to TRBJ1-2; perhaps TRBD1 as D (5 bases). Germline V gene data show CDR1 as SQVTM and CDR2 as ANQGSEA. The CDR3 covers 12 residues. V lost 4 bases and J 4 bases, leaving 10 bases between the germline ends. For the CDR3, the DNA is TGCAGCGTTGGGAGGGGCCTCTATGGCTACACCTTC. It specifies CSVGRGLYGYTF. The variable domain in full, completed from reference TRBV29-1 and TRBJ1-2, reads SAVISQKPSRDICQRGTSLTIQCQVDSQVTMMFWYRQQPGQSLTLIATANQGSEATYESGFVIDKFPISRPNLTFSTLTVSNMSPEDSSIYLCSVGRGLYGYTFGSGTRLTVV.

This CDR3 is CASSLGDYRSSNQPQHF. Here the CDR3 DNA reads TGTGCCAGCAGCTTAGGTGATTACAGGTCGAGCAATCAGCCCCAGCATTTT. The chain links TRBV7-9 to TRBJ1-5; a possible D gene is TRBD1 (5 bases). V dropped 1 base and J dropped 1 base, with 14 bases sitting between them. CDR1 is SEHNR and CDR2 is FQNEAQ in the germline V gene (reference sequence). This CDR3 has 17 residues.

V and J are TRBV6-6 and TRBJ1-3; a possible D gene is TRBD1 (5 bases). The V end was cut by 4 bases, the J end by 2 bases, with 12 bases between. This CDR3 is 15 amino acids long. In germline, CDR1 is MNHNY, CDR2 SVGAGI (reference sequence). The CDR3 DNA reads as TGTGCCAGCAGTTCAGTCAGGGCTCCTGGAAACACCATATATTTT. It codes for CASSSVRAPGNTIYF.

Only a few counts were recorded for this clone. The genes are TRBV7-3 and TRBJ1-1; D may be TRBD1 (5 bases). The CDR3 consists of 13 residues. Germline lookup yields CDR1 SGHTA and CDR2 FQGTGA. V was trimmed by 1 base and J by 6 bases, leaving 9 bases between them. The CDR3 loop is CASSLNKGAEAFF. DNA of the CDR3: TGTGCCAGCAGCTTAAACAAAGGGGCTGAAGCTTTCTTT. Based on the CDR3 plus reference TRBV7-3 and TRBJ1-1, the full variable domain is GAGVSQTPSNKVTEKGKYVELRCDPISGHTALYWYRQSLGQGPEFLIYFQGTGAADDSGLPNDRFFAVRPEGSVSTLKIQRTERGDSAVYLCASSLNKGAEAFFGQGTRLTVV.

The V and J genes are TRBV7-8 and TRBJ1-1; D remains ambiguous. Germline assignment: CDR1 SGHVS and CDR2 FQNEAQ. The CDR3 spans 15 residues. Trimming removed 0 bases at V and 3 bases at J, with 11 bases between. The CDR3 is CASSLANIVYTEAFF. CDR3 bases: TGTGCCAGCAGCTTAGCGAATATAGTCTACACTGAAGCTTTCTTT. The entire variable domain, with the rest obtained from reference TRBV7-8 and TRBJ1-1, is as follows: GAGVSQSPRYKVAKRGQDVALRCDPISGHVSLFWYQQALGQGPEFLTYFQNEAQLDKSGLPSDRFFAERPEGSVSTLKIQRTQQEDSAVYLCASSLANIVYTEAFFGQGTRLTVV.

The chain is built from TRBV5-4 and TRBJ2-7, with D perhaps TRBD1 (5 bases). Germline V lookup: CDR1 SGHNT, CDR2 YYREEE (reference sequence). The V end was cut by 4 bases, the J end by 2 bases, with 13 bases between. The CDR3 runs 14 residues. CDR3 region: CASSNGPGTYEQYF. CDR3 coding DNA: TGTGCCAGCAGCAACGGCCCAGGGACCTACGAGCAGTACTTC.